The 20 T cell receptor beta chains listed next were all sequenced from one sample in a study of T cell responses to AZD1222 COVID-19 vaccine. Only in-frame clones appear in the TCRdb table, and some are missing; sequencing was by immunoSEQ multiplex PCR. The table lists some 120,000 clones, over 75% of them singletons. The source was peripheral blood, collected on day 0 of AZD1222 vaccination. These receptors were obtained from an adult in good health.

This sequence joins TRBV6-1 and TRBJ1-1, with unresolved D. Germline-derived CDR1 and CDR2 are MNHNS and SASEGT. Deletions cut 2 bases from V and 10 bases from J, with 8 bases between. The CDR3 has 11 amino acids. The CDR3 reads CASSEWAGAFF. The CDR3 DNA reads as TGTGCCAGCAGTGAATGGGCGGGAGCTTTCTTT.

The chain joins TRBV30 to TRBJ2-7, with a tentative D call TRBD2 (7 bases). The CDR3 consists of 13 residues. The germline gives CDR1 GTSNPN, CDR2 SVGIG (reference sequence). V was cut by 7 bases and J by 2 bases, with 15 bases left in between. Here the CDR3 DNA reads TGTGCCTTGAACAGGGAGGGAGCCTACGAGCAGTACTTC. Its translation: CALNREGAYEQYF.

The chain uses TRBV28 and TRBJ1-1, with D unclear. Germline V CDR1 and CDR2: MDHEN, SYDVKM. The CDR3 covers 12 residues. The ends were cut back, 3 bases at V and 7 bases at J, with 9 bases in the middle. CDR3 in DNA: TGTGCCAGCAGTTTGAATGGTAATGAAGCTTTCTTT. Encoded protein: CASSLNGNEAFF.

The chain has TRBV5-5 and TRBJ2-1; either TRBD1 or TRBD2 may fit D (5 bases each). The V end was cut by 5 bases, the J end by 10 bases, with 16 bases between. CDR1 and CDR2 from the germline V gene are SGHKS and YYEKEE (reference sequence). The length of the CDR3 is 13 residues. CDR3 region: CASRAGTRGEQFF. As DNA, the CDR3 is TGTGCCAGCAGGGCCGGGACCCGAGGCGAGCAGTTCTTC.

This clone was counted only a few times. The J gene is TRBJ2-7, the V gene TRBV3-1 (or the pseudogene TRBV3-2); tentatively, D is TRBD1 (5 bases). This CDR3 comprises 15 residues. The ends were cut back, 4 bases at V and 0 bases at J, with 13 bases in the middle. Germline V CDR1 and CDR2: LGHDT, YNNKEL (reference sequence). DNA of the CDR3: TGTGCCAGCAGCCGCGACAGCCACCCCTCCTACGAGCAGTACTTC. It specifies CASSRDSHPSYEQYF.

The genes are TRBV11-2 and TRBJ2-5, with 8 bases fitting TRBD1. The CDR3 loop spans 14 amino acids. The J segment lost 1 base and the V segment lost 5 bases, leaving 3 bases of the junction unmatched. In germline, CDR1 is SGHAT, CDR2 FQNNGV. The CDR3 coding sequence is TGTGCCAGCAGCCTTACAGGGGGCCAAGAGACCCAGTACTTC. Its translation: CASSLTGGQETQYF.

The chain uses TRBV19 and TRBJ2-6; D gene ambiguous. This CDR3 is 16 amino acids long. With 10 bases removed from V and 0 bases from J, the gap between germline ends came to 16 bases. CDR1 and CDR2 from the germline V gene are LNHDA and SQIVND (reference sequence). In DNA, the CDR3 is TGTGCCACCTCCGGAGCAGGTACCTCTGGGGCCAACGTCCTGACTTTC. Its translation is CATSGAGTSGANVLTF.

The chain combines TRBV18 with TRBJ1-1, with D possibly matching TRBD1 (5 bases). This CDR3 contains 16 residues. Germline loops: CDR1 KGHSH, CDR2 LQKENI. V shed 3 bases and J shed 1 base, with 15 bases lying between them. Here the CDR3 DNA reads TGTGCCAGCTCACCCCGGACGGGGGGAGCGAACACTGAAGCTTTCTTT. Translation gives CASSPRTGGANTEAFF.

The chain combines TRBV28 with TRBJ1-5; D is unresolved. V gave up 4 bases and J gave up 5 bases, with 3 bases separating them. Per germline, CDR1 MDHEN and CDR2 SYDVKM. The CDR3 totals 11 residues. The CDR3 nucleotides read TGTGCCAGCAGTTCCTATCAGCCCCAGCATTTT. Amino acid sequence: CASSSYQPQHF.

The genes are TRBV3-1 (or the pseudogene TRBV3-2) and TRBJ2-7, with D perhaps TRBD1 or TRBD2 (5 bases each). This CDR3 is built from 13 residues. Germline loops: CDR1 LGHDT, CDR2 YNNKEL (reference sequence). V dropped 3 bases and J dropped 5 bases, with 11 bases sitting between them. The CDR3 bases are TGTGCCAGCAGCCAGGGGGTACAGAACGAGCAGTACTTC. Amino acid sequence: CASSQGVQNEQYF.

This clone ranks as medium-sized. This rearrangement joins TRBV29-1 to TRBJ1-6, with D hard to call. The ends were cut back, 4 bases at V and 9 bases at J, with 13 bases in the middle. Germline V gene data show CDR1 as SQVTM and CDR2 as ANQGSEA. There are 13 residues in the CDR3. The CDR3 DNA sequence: TGCAGCGTTGGTGCAGAGGAAGGTTCACCCCTCCACTTT. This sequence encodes CSVGAEEGSPLHF.

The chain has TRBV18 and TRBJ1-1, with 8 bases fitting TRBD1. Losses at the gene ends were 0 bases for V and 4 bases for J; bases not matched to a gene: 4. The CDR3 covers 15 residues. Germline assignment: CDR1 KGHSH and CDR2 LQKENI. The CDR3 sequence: CASSPPVRGLTEAFF. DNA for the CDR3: TGTGCCAGCTCACCACCGGTCAGGGGGCTCACTGAAGCTTTCTTT. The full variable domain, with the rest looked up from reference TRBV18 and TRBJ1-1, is NAGVMQNPRHLVRRRGQEARLRCSPMKGHSHVYWYRQLPEEGLKFMVYLQKENIIDESGMPKERFSAEFPKEGPSILRIQQVVRGDSAAYFCASSPPVRGLTEAFFGQGTRLTVV.

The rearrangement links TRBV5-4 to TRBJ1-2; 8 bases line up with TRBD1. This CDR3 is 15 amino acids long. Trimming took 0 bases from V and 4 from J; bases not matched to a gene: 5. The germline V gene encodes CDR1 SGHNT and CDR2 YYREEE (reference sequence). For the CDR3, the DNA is TGTGCCAGCAGCTTGGGTAGGGGGACAGGCTATGGCTACACCTTC. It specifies CASSLGRGTGYGYTF.

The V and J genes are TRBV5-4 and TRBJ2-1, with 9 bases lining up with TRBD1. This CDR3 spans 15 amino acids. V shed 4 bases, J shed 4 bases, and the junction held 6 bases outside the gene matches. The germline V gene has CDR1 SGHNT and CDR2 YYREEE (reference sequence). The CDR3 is CASSPGTGSYNEQFF. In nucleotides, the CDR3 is TGTGCCAGCAGCCCTGGGACAGGGTCGTACAATGAGCAGTTCTTC.

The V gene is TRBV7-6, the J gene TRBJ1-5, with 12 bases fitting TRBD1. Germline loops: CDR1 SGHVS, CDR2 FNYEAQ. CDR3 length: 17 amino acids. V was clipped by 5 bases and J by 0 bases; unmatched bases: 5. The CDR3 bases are TGTGCCAGCAGCCTGGGACAGGGGGCTTATAGCAATCAGCCCCAGCATTTT. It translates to CASSLGQGAYSNQPQHF.

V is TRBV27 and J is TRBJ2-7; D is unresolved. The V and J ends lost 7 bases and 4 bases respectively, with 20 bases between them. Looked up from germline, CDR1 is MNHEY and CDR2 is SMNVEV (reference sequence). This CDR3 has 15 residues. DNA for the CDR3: TGTGCCAGCAAAACCTCAGGAGTATCTTCTTACGAGCAGTACTTC. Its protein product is CASKTSGVSSYEQYF.

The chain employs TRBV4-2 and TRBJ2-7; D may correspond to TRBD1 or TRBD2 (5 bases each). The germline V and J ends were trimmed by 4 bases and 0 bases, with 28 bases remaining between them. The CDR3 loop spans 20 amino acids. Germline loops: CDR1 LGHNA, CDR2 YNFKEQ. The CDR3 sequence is CASSRFGAEFGTVVSYEQYF. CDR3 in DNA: TGTGCCAGCAGCCGATTTGGGGCGGAGTTCGGGACGGTTGTCTCCTACGAGCAGTACTTC.

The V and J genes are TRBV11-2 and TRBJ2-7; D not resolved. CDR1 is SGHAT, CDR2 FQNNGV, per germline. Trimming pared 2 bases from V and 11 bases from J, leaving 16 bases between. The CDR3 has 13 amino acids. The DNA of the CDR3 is TGTGCCAGCAGCTTACTGTCCCTTTATGCGGAGTACTTC. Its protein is CASSLLSLYAEYF.

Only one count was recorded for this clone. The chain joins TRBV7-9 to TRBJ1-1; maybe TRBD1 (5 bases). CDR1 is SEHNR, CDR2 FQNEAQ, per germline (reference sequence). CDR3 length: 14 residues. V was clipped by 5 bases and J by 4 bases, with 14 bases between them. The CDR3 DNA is TGTGCCAGCAGCCCCCAAGGGGCAGGCACTGAAGCTTTCTTT. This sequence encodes CASSPQGAGTEAFF.

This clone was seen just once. The CDR3 loop reads CATSEPGAGQETQYF. The DNA of the CDR3 is TGTGCCACCAGTGAACCTGGAGCGGGCCAAGAGACCCAGTACTTC. The chain is built from TRBV24-1 and TRBJ2-5; a possible D gene is TRBD2 (6 bases). The CDR3 runs 15 residues. In germline, CDR1 is KGHDR, CDR2 SFDVKD. Trimming left V 4 bases short and J 1 base short, with 12 bases between.